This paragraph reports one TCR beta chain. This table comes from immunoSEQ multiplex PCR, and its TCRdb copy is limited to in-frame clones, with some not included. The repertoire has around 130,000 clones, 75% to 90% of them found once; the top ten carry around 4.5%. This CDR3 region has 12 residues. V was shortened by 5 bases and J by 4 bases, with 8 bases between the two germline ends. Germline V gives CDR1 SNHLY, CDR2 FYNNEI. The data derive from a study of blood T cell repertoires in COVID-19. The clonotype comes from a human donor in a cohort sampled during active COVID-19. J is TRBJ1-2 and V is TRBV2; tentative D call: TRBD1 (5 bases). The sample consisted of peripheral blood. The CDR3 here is CASSLDSYGYTF. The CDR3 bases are TGTGCCAGCAGTCTAGACAGCTATGGCTACACCTTC.